A selection of T cell receptor beta chains follows, all from one sample in a study of blood T cell repertoires in COVID-19. This table comes from immunoSEQ multiplex PCR, and its TCRdb copy is limited to in-frame clones, with some not included. This table holds 160,000 or so clones, less than 90% found once. Sequenced material: peripheral blood. These receptors were taken from a woman aged 65 to 85 with acute or convalescent COVID-19. Each CDR3 is given with its conserved first and last residue. D genes are given only for firm matches. Clone size is stated in some rows and not others, as once, few, many or a class when expanded.

>TRBV2|-|once|TRBJ1-4
CASRGSGLGREKLFF
TGTGCCAGCAGGGGGTCAGGGCTCGGACGCGAAAAACTGTTTTTT
>TRBV24-1|-|-|TRBJ1-3
CATSDSGVSGNTIYF
TGTGCCACCAGTGATTCAGGGGTCTCTGGAAACACCATATATTTT
>TRBV29-1|TRBD2|-|TRBJ2-3
CSVRLADTDTQYF
TGCAGCGTGCGACTAGCGGACACAGATACGCAGTATTTT
>TRBV18|-|-|TRBJ1-4
CASSPPGGGLNEKLFF
TGTGCCAGCTCACCACCGGGTGGCGGACTTAATGAAAAACTGTTTTTT
>TRBV19|TRBD2|-|TRBJ2-3
CASSIDPASGNPDTQYF
TGTGCCAGTAGTATAGACCCCGCTAGCGGGAATCCAGATACGCAGTATTTT
>TRBV18|TRBD1|once|TRBJ2-7
CASSPDRDEQYF
TGTGCCAGCTCACCCGACAGGGACGAGCAGTACTTC
>TRBV7-9|-|-|TRBJ2-7
CASSVREYEQYF
TGTGCCAGCAGCGTAAGAGAGTACGAGCAGTACTTC
>TRBV11-1|-|-|TRBJ2-1
CASSLNSYNEQFF
TGTGCCAGCAGCTTAAATTCTTACAATGAGCAGTTCTTC
>TRBV10-3|-|-|TRBJ2-3
CATKLAVSTDTQYF
TGTGCCACTAAACTAGCTGTGAGCACAGATACGCAGTATTTT
>TRBV28|-|once|TRBJ2-7
CASSLQGSLWEQYF
TGTGCCAGCAGTTTGCAGGGCAGTTTGTGGGAGCAGTACTTC
>TRBV18|-|-|TRBJ1-4
CASSATETNEKLFF
TGTGCCAGCTCAGCGACTGAAACTAATGAAAAACTGTTTTTT
>TRBV19|TRBD1|-|TRBJ1-6
CATTGGLRSPLHF
TGTGCCACTACAGGGGGCTTACGTTCACCCCTCCACTTT
>TRBV10-3|TRBD1|-|TRBJ2-6
CAISHSRWDSSGANVLTF
TGTGCCATCAGTCATTCACGCTGGGACAGCTCTGGGGCCAACGTCCTGACTTTC
>TRBV5-1|TRBD2|-|TRBJ2-2
CASSPQGGRTGELFF
TGCGCCAGCAGCCCCCAGGGCGGGAGGACCGGGGAGCTGTTTTTT
>TRBV3-1/TRBV3-2|-|-|TRBJ1-5
CASSQAPQGRPDQPQHF
TGTGCCAGCAGCCAAGCCCCCCAAGGCAGGCCCGATCAGCCCCAGCATTTT
>TRBV24-1|-|-|TRBJ2-3
CATSEIGRGTDTQYF
TGTGCCACCAGTGAGATTGGCAGAGGGACAGATACGCAGTATTTT
>TRBV6-6|TRBD2|-|TRBJ2-1
CASSPGTSGRASYNEQFF
TGTGCCAGCAGTCCTGGGACTAGCGGGAGGGCCTCCTACAATGAGCAGTTCTTC
>TRBV6-5|TRBD1|-|TRBJ2-6
CASSPGQGWANVLTF
TGTGCCAGCAGTCCTGGACAGGGGTGGGCCAACGTCCTGACTTTC
>TRBV15|TRBD1|-|TRBJ1-2
CATSRDNRGNYGYTF
TGTGCCACCAGCAGAGATAACAGGGGAAACTATGGCTACACCTTC
>TRBV18|TRBD1|-|TRBJ1-1
CASSPKAGQGIGVTEAFF
TGTGCCAGCTCACCAAAGGCCGGACAGGGAATAGGAGTCACTGAAGCTTTCTTT
>TRBV7-9|-|-|TRBJ1-1
CASSLGLIMNTEAFF
TGTGCCAGCAGCTTAGGACTGATCATGAACACTGAAGCTTTCTTT
>TRBV10-3|TRBD1|-|TRBJ1-6
CAISDRVGSPLHF
TGTGCCATTTCCGACAGGGTTGGATCACCCCTCCACTTT
>TRBV29-1|TRBD1|-|TRBJ2-1
CSVLGQGYPGEQFF
TGCAGCGTTCTGGGACAGGGGTATCCAGGGGAGCAGTTCTTC
>TRBV30|-|-|TRBJ2-5
CAWSAVETQYF
TGTGCCTGGAGTGCGGTGGAGACCCAGTACTTC
>TRBV5-1|TRBD1|-|TRBJ1-6
CASSSLDRENSPLHF
TGCGCCAGCAGCTCACTCGACAGGGAAAATTCACCCCTCCACTTT
>TRBV19|-|-|TRBJ2-2
CASTPHSKLTRNTGELFF
TGTGCCAGTACCCCCCACAGCAAGCTGACAAGGAACACCGGGGAGCTGTTTTTT